The text below deals with one T cell receptor (beta chain). No antigen is known for it. Both 60 Vbeta primers and 13 Jbeta primers went into the PCR. Method: immunoSEQ multiplex PCR; TCRdb's copy keeps in-frame clones and lacks some. The sample has approximately 130,000 clones, about 81% seen once. These data belong to a study of cytomegalovirus exposure and HLA in healthy donors. Overall study results and limits: A few chains tied to CMV proved CMV antigen-specific in vitro.

Trimming cost V 6 bases and J 0 bases, with 15 bases left between them. The CDR3 sequence is 15 residues long. CDR1 is KGHSH and CDR2 is LQKENI in the germline V gene. The TCR sequence derives from a woman in her 40s in good health and CMV-seropositive. Material for sequencing was PBMCs. V is TRBV18 and J is TRBJ2-7; D uncertain. The CDR3 spells CASSDFDEPSYEQYF. CDR3 bases: TGTGCCAGCTCCGACTTCGACGAGCCCTCCTACGAGCAGTACTTC.